This TCR beta chain was captured by sequencing in a study of regulatory T cells in long-lasting Graves disease. Building of the TCR beta libraries involved iRepertoire HTBI primers and Arm-PCR of CDR3 regions. TCRdb recomputed calls from the multiplex PCR reads with MiXCR, one row per CDR3 protein. The data show roughly 430,000 distinct CDR3 sequences, roughly 21% seen once. This clonotype occurred a few times. Antigen unknown. Whole-study results and caveats: Persistent cases of Graves' showed reduced TCR diversity relative to newly diagnosed patients.

Time point specified: persistent/refractory GD, antithyroid drugs over 5 years with positive TRAb. Preparation of the TCR library used RNA extracted from PBMCs. Patients were enrolled at an endocrinology department in Xi'an, China. Tubes containing EDTA received approximately 8.7 milliliters of drawn peripheral blood. Trimming stripped 2 bases from V and 7 bases from J, with 13 bases between. CDR3 length: 15 residues. Per the germline V gene, CDR1 is SGHRS and CDR2 is YFSETQ. Sequencing used peripheral blood mononuclear cells (PBMCs), obtained when the disease was refractory, from a patient treated with antithyroid drugs. This receptor was obtained from a female donor with Graves disease. This chain joins TRBV5-1 and TRBJ1-6; D gene unclear. The chain's CDR3 is CASSFSEVSNSPLHF. In nucleotides, the CDR3 is TGCGCCAGCAGCTTTTCCGAGGTTTCGAATTCACCCCTCCACTTT.